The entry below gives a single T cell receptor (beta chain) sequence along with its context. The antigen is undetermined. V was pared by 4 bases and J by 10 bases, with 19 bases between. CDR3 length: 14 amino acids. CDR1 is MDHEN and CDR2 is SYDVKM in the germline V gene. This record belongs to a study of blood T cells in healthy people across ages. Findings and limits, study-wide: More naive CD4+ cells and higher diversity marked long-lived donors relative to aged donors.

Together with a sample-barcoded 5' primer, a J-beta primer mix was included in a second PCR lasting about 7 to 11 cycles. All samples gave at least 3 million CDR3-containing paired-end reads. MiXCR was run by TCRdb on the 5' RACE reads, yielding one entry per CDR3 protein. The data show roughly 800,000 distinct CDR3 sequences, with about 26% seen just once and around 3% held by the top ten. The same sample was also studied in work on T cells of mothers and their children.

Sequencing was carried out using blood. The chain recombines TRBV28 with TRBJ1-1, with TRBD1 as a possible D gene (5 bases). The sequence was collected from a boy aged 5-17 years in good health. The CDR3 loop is CASSSSQVEGGAFF. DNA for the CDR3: TGTGCCAGCAGTTCATCACAGGTCGAAGGAGGAGCTTTCTTT.